The subject of this entry is one TCR beta chain. Its antigen is as yet unknown. This sample stems from a study of cytomegalovirus exposure and HLA in healthy donors. Whole-study results and caveats: A likely sequencing artifact accounted for one observed cluster of highly shared sequence variants.

Germline trimming cut 7 bases from V and 2 bases from J; bases unmatched to any gene: 9. Germline V gene lookup returns CDR1 SGHTA and CDR2 FQGNSA. The CDR3 consists of 16 residues. Primers: 60 Vbeta forward and 13 Jbeta reverse. The table came from immunoSEQ multiplex PCR; TCRdb's copy has only in-frame clones and leaves some out. Among 130,000 or so clones listed, around 72% were seen once. Each donor's status was that of a healthy bone marrow donor. This sequence originates from a man between 45 and 60 years old in good health and CMV-seropositive. Sequencing was performed on PBMCs. The genes are TRBV7-2 and TRBJ2-2; TRBD2 aligns across 8 bases. CDR3: CASTFEGTRNTGELFF. DNA for the CDR3: TGTGCCAGCACCTTCGAGGGGACTAGAAACACCGGGGAGCTGTTTTTT.